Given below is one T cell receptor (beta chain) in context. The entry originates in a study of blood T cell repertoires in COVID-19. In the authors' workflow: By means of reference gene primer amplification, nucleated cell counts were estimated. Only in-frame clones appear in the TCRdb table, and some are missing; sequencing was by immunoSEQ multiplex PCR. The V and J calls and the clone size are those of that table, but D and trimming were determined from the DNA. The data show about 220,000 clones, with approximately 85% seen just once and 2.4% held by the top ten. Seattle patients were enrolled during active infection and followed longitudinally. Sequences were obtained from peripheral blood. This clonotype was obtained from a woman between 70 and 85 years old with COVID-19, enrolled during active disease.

CDR3 region: CASSYRDRGYEQYF. The CDR3 bases are TGTGCCAGCAGTTACCGGGACAGGGGCTACGAGCAGTACTTC. The rearrangement joins TRBV6-5 to TRBJ2-7, with 10 bases fitting TRBD1. V gave up 2 bases and J gave up 3 bases; unmatched junction bases: 1. Germline CDR1 is MNHEY and CDR2 is SVGAGI. This CDR3 region has 14 residues.